The 2 T cell receptor beta chains presented below share a single source sample, sequenced in a study of T cell responses to AZD1222 COVID-19 vaccine. Here immunoSEQ multiplex PCR was the method, and the copy in TCRdb shows in-frame clones only, minus some. This sample yields 95,000 to 150,000 clones, of which about nine tenths are seen a single time; 7.7% belongs to the top ten. This specimen was peripheral blood, taken on day 0 of AZD1222 vaccination. These receptors were obtained from an adult in good health.

J is TRBJ1-4 and V is TRBV6-6, with TRBD1 as a possible D gene (6 bases). From germline, CDR1 is MNHNY and CDR2 SVGAGI (reference sequence). The CDR3 is 14 residues long. The germline V and J ends were trimmed by 6 bases and 4 bases, with 12 bases remaining between them. Written as DNA, the CDR3 is TGTGCCAGCAGGCAGACAGGAATTAATGAAAAACTGTTTTTT. It translates to CASRQTGINEKLFF.

The chain is built from TRBV4-3 and TRBJ2-7; TRBD2 matches at 10 bases. Trimming at V came to 0 bases and at J to 3 bases, leaving 5 bases not matched to a gene. The CDR3 has 16 amino acids. Germline V gene sequence: CDR1 LGHNA, CDR2 YSLEER. CDR3 nucleotides: TGCGCCAGCAGCCAAGATAGGACTAGCGGAGTCTACGAGCAGTACTTC. Its translation is CASSQDRTSGVYEQYF.